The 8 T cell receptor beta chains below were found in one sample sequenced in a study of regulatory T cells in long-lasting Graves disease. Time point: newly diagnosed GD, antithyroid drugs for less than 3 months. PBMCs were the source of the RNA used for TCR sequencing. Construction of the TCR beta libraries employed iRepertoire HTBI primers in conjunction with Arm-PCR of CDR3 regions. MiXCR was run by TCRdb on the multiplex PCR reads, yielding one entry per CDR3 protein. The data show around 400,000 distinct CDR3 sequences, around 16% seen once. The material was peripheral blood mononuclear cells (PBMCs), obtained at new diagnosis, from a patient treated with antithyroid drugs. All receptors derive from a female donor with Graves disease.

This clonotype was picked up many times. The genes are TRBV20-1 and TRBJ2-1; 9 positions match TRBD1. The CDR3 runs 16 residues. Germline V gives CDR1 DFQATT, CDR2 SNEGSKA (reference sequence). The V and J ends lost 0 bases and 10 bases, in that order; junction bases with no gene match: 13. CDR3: CSARDGRRTGVHEQFF. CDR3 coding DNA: TGCAGTGCTAGAGATGGTCGTCGGACAGGGGTCCACGAGCAGTTCTTC.

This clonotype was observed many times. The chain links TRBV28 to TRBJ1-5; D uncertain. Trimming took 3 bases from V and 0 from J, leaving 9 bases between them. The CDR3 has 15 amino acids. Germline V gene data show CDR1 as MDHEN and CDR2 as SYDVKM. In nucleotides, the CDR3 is TGTGCCAGCAGTTTTGGCAGTTCTAGCAATCAGCCCCAGCATTTT. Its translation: CASSFGSSSNQPQHF.

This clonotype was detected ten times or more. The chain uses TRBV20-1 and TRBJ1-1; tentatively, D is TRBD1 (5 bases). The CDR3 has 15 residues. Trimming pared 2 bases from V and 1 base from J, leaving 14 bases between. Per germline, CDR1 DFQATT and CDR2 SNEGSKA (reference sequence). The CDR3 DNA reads TGCAGTGCTAGACCTTCGGGGCCACCGAACACTGAAGCTTTCTTT. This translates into CSARPSGPPNTEAFF.

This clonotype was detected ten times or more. The CDR3 loop is CASRDGQITYNEQFF. The CDR3 nucleotides are TGTGCCAGCAGGGATGGACAGATCACCTACAATGAGCAGTTCTTC. The chain joins TRBV6-2 or TRBV6-3 to TRBJ2-1; D perhaps matches TRBD1 (6 bases). Germline CDR1 and CDR2: MNHEY and SVGEGT. The length of the CDR3 is 15 residues. V dropped 6 bases and J dropped 2 bases, with 14 bases sitting between them.

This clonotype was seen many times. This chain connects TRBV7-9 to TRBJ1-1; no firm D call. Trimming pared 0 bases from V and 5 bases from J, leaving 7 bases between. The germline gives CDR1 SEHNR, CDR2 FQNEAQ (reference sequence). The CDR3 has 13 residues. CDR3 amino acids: CASSLAAQTEAFF. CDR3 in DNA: TGTGCCAGCAGCTTAGCGGCCCAGACTGAAGCTTTCTTT. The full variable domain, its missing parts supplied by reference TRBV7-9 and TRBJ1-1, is DTGVSQNPRHKITKRGQNVTFRCDPISEHNRLYWYRQTLGQGPEFLTYFQNEAQLEKSRLLSDRFSAERPKGSFSTLEIQRTEQGDSAMYLCASSLAAQTEAFFGQGTRLTVV.

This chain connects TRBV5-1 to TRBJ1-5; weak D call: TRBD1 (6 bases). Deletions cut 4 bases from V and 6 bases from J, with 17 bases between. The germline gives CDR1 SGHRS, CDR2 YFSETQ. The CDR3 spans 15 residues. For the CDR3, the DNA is TGCGCCAGCAGCATAACCGGGGGCCTGGCTCAGCCCCAGCATTTT. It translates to CASSITGGLAQPQHF.

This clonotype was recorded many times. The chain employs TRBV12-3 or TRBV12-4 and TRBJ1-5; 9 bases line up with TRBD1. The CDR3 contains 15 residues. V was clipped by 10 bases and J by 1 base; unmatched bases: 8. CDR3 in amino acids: CANRQGQGSNQPQHF. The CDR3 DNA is TGTGCCAACAGACAGGGACAGGGAAGCAATCAGCCCCAGCATTTT.

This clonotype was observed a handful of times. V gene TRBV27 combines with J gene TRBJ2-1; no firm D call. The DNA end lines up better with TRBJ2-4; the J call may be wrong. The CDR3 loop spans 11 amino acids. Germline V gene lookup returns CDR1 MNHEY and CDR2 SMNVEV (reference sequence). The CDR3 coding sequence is TGTGCCAGCAGTGACTTGGTCATTCAGTACTTC. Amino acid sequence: CASSDLVIQYF.